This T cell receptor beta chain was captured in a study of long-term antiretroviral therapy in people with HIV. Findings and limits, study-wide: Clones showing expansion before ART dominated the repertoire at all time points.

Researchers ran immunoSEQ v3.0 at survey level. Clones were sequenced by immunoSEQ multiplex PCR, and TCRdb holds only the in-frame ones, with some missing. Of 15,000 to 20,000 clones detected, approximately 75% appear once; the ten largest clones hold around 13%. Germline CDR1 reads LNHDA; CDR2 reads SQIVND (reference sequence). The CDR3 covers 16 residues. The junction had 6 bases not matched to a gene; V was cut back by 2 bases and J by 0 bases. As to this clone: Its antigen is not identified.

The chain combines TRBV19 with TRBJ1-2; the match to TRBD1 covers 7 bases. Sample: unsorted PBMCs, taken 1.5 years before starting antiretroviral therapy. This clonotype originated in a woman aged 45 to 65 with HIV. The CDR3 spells CASSINPGQTNYGYTF. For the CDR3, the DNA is TGTGCCAGTAGTATAAACCCGGGACAGACTAACTATGGCTACACCTTC.